The rows below give T cell receptor beta chains drawn from one sample of a study of cytomegalovirus exposure and HLA in healthy donors. The table came from immunoSEQ multiplex PCR; TCRdb's copy has only in-frame clones and leaves some out. The sample data list some 64,000 clones. The sequencing sample was made of PBMCs. These receptors were obtained from a woman in her twenties or thirties in good health and CMV-seronegative. The CDR3 runs from the conserved cysteine through the conserved F or W. Fields, in order: V gene, CDR3 length, D gene, J gene, CDR3 DNA, CDR3 protein. The D gene is left open where the match is weak.

>TRBV5-1|11|-|TRBJ2-7
TGCGCCACCTCCCTGGGAGGCGAGCAGTACTTC
CATSLGGEQYF
>TRBV11-2|14|-|TRBJ2-7
TGTGCCAGCAGCCCCGACCCGACTAGTCACGAGCAGTACTTC
CASSPDPTSHEQYF
>TRBV29-1|14|TRBD2|TRBJ2-1
TGCAGCGTTGCGAGGACTAGCGGGTACAATGAGCAGTTCTTC
CSVARTSGYNEQFF
>TRBV28|13|-|TRBJ2-2
TGTGCCAGCAGTTTAGCGAGCCCCGGGGAGCTGTTTTTT
CASSLASPGELFF
>TRBV29-1|12|TRBD1|TRBJ1-1
TGCAGCGTCGACAGGGGGGGGACTGAAGCTTTCTTT
CSVDRGGTEAFF
>TRBV9|15|-|TRBJ1-3
TGTGCCAGCAGCGTAGCTCGCGGCTCTGGAAACACCATATATTTT
CASSVARGSGNTIYF
>TRBV30|13|-|TRBJ2-5
TGTGCCTGGAACAGGGCCGTTCAAGAGACCCAGTACTTC
CAWNRAVQETQYF
>TRBV18|14|-|TRBJ2-3
TGTGCCAGCTTCAACTCACTGAACACAGATACGCAGTATTTT
CASFNSLNTDTQYF
>TRBV2|15|-|TRBJ1-5
TGTGCCAGCAGTCCTAACTCAGCGGCGGTTCAGCCCCAGCATTTT
CASSPNSAAVQPQHF
>TRBV11-1|15|-|TRBJ1-1
TGTGCCACTCAAACGGGCGGGCCCATGAACACTGAAGCTTTCTTT
CATQTGGPMNTEAFF
>TRBV19|14|TRBD1|TRBJ1-5
TGTGCCAGTAGTATAGCAGGGGGCCCTCAGCCCCAGCATTTT
CASSIAGGPQPQHF
>TRBV19|16|-|TRBJ2-3
TGTGCCAGTAGTATAGTCGGGGGTGTCGGCACAGATACGCAGTATTTT
CASSIVGGVGTDTQYF
>TRBV5-6|13|-|TRBJ1-1
TGTGCCAGCAGCTGGGGGGAGGGGACTGAAGCTTTCTTT
CASSWGEGTEAFF
>TRBV11-2|15|TRBD2|TRBJ2-1
TGTGCCAGCAGCTTCTCACTAGCGGGGGGGAATGAGCAGTTCTTC
CASSFSLAGGNEQFF
>TRBV6-1|14|-|TRBJ2-5
TGTGCCAGCAGGCGGGGGACATACCAAGAGACCCAGTACTTC
CASRRGTYQETQYF
>TRBV27|14|-|TRBJ2-5
TGTGCCAGCAGTTTGGCAGGGGCTGGAGAGACCCAGTACTTC
CASSLAGAGETQYF